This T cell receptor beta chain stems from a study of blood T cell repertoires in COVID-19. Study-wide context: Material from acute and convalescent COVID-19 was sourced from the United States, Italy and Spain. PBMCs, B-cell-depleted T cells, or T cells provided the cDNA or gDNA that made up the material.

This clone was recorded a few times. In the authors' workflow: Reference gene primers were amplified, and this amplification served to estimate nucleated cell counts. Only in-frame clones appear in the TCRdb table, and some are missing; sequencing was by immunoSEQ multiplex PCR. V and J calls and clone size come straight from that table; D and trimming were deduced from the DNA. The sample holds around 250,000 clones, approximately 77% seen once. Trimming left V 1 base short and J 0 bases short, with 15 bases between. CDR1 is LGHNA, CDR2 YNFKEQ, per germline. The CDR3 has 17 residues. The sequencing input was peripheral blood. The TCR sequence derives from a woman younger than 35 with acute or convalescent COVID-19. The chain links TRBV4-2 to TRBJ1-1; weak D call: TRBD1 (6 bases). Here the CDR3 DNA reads TGTGCCAGCAGCCAAGGGACCCTACAGGGTATGAACACTGAAGCTTTCTTT. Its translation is CASSQGTLQGMNTEAFF.